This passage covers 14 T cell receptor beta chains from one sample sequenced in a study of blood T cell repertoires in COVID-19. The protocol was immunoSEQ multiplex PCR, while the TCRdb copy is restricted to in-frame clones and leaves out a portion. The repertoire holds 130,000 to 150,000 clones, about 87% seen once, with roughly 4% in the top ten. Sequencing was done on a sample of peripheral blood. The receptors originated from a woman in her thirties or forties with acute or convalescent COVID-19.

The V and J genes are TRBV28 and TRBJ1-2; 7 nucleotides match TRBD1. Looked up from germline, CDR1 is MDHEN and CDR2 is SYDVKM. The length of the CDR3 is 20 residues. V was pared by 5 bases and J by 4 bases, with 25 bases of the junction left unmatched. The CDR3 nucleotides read TGTGCCAGCAGTCTTTACGGGGGACAGTTCCTAACCGGTTGGTTCTATGGCTACACCTTC. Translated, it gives CASSLYGGQFLTGWFYGYTF.

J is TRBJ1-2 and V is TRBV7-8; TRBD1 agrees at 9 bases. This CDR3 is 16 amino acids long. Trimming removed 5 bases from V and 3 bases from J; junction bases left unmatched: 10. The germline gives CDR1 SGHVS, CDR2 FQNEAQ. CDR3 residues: CASSRGTGRADYGYTF. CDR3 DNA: TGTGCCAGCAGCCGAGGGACAGGGAGGGCGGACTATGGCTACACCTTC.

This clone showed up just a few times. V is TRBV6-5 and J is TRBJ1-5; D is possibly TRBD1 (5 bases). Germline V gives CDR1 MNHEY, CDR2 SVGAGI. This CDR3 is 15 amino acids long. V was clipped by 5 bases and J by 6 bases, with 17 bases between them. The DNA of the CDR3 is TGTGCCAGCAGTCTCAGTGCGCCCGGGGGTCAGCCCCAGCATTTT. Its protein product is CASSLSAPGGQPQHF.

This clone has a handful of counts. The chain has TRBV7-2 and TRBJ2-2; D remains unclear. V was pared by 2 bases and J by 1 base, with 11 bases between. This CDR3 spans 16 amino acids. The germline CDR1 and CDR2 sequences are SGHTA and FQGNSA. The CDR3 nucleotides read TGTGCCAGCAGCTTAATGGATAACAGGAACACCGGGGAGCTGTTTTTT. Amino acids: CASSLMDNRNTGELFF.

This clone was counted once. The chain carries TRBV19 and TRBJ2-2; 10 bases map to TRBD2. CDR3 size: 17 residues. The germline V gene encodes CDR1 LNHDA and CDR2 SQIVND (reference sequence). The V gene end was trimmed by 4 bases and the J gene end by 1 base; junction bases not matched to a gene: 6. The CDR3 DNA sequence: TGTGCCAGTAGTAATGGAGCGGGGGGGAGGAACACCGGGGAGCTGTTTTTT. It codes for CASSNGAGGRNTGELFF.

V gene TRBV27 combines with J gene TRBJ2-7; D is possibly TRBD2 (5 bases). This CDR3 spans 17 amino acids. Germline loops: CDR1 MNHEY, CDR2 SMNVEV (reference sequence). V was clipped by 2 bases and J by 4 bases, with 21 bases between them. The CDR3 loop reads CASSLGHPGTGSYEQYF. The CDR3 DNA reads TGTGCCAGCAGTTTAGGGCATCCCGGTACGGGATCTTACGAGCAGTACTTC.

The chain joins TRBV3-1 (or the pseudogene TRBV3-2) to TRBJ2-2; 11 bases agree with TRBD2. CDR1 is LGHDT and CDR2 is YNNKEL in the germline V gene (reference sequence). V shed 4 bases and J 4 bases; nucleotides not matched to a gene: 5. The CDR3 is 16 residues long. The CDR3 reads CASSPTGTSGTGELFF. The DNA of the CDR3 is TGTGCCAGCAGCCCGACCGGGACTAGCGGCACCGGGGAGCTGTTTTTT.

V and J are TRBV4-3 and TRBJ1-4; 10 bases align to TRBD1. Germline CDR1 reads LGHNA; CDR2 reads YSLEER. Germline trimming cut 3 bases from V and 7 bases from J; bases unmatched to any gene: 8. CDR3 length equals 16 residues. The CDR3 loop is CASSQRAGTGVEKLFF. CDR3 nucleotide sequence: TGCGCCAGCAGCCAGAGGGCCGGGACAGGGGTTGAAAAACTGTTTTTT.

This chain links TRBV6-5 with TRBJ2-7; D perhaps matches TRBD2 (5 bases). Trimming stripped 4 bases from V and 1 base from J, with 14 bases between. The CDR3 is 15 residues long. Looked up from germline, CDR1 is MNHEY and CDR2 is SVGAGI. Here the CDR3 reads CASSLVGASSYEQYF. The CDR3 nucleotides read TGTGCCAGCAGTTTGGTGGGAGCTAGTTCCTACGAGCAGTACTTC.

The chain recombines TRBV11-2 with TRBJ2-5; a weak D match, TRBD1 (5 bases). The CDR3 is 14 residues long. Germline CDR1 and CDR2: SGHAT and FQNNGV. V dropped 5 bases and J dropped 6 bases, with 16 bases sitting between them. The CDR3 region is CASSLSTGFQTQYF. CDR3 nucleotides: TGTGCCAGCAGCCTCTCTACAGGATTCCAGACCCAGTACTTC.

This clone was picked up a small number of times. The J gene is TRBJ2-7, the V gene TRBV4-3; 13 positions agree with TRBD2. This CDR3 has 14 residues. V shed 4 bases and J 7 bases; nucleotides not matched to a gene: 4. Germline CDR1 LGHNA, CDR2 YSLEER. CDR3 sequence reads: CASSPLAGGLEQYF. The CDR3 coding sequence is TGCGCCAGCAGCCCACTAGCGGGGGGGCTAGAGCAGTACTTC.

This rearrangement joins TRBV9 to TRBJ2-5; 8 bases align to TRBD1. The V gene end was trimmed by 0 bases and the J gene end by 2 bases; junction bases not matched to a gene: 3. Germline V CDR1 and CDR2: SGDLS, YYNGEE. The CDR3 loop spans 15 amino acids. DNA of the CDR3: TGTGCCAGCAGCGTAGAGGGACAGGAGCAAGAGACCCAGTACTTC. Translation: CASSVEGQEQETQYF. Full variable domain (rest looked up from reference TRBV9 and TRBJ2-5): DSGVTQTPKHLITATGQRVTLRCSPRSGDLSVYWYQQSLDQGLQFLIQYYNGEERAKGNILERFSAQQFPDLHSELNLSSLELGDSALYFCASSVEGQEQETQYFGPGTRLLVL.

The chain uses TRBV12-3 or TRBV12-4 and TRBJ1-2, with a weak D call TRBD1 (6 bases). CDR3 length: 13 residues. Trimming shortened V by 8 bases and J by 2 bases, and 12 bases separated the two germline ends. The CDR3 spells CASDSGANYGYTF. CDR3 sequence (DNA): TGTGCCAGCGATTCAGGGGCCAACTATGGCTACACCTTC.

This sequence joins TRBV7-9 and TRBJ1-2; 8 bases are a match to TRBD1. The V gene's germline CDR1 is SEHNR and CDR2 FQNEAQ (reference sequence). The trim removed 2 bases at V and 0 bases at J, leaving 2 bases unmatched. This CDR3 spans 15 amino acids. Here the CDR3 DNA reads TGTGCCAGCAGCTTACTGACAGGGGCTAACTATGGCTACACCTTC. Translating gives CASSLLTGANYGYTF. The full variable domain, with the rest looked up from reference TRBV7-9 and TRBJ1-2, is DTGVSQNPRHKITKRGQNVTFRCDPISEHNRLYWYRQTLGQGPEFLTYFQNEAQLEKSRLLSDRFSAERPKGSFSTLEIQRTEQGDSAMYLCASSLLTGANYGYTFGSGTRLTVV.